Listed below are T cell receptor beta chains from one sample, sequenced in a study of cytotoxic CD8 clonotypes in ibrutinib-treated CLL. Only in-frame clones appear in the TCRdb table, and some are missing; sequencing was by immunoSEQ multiplex PCR. The profile shows over 20,000 clones, approximately 77% of them singletons. Source: PBMCs, taken before ibrutinib treatment. The receptors come from a human donor with chronic lymphocytic leukemia. Both conserved end residues are part of each CDR3. D genes are given only for firm matches. Where a row states a size, it is once, few, many or the class of an expanded clone; other rows omit it.

V gene,clone size,CDR3 length,J gene,D gene,CDR3 DNA,CDR3 protein
TRBV18,NA,14,TRBJ1-5,NA,TGTGCCAGCTCACAGACAGGTAGCAATCAGCCCCAGCATTTT,CASSQTGSNQPQHF
TRBV23-1,NA,17,TRBJ2-5,NA,TGCGCCAGCAGTCAATCACCGGGACCCAAACTCCAAGAGACCCAGTACTTC,CASSQSPGPKLQETQYF
TRBV2,NA,13,TRBJ2-2,NA,TGTGCCAGAAGACAGGTGGACACCGGGGAGCTGTTTTTT,CARRQVDTGELFF
TRBV10-1,few,15,TRBJ1-6,NA,TGCGCCAGCACATACAGGGCCCCTCCGAATTCACCCCTCCACTTT,CASTYRAPPNSPLHF
TRBV30,NA,15,TRBJ1-2,TRBD1,TGTGCCTGGAGTTCCTGGACAGGGCCCTACTATGGCTACACCTTC,CAWSSWTGPYYGYTF
TRBV18,NA,15,TRBJ2-7,TRBD1,TGTGCCAGCTCCACGGACAGGGTGGAACAAGCCGAGCAGTACTTC,CASSTDRVEQAEQYF
TRBV4-2,NA,14,TRBJ2-7,NA,TGTGCCAGCAGCCTGGGGAGGACCTCCTACGAGCAGTACTTC,CASSLGRTSYEQYF
TRBV7-2,NA,17,TRBJ2-1,NA,TGTGCCAGCAGCCAAGCGATAGCGGTCAGCTCCTACAATGAGCAGTTCTTC,CASSQAIAVSSYNEQFF
TRBV19,few,14,TRBJ1-5,NA,TGTGCCAGTACCGTGCGGGGACCTAATCAGCCCCAGCATTTT,CASTVRGPNQPQHF
TRBV7-6,NA,16,TRBJ2-2,TRBD1,TGTGCCAGCAGCCCTACCCCGGGACAGGGGGCCGGGGAGCTGTTTTTT,CASSPTPGQGAGELFF
TRBV19,NA,14,TRBJ1-3,NA,TGTGCCAGTAAAGACTCGAGCTCTGGAAACACCATATATTTT,CASKDSSSGNTIYF
TRBV28,NA,15,TRBJ2-7,TRBD2,TGTGCCAGCAGTTTAAGTGCTAGCGGTAACTACGAGCAGTACTTC,CASSLSASGNYEQYF
TRBV5-1,NA,16,TRBJ1-4,NA,TGCGCCAGCAGCTTAGGGCCTGAAGGAGTTAATGAAAAACTGTTTTTT,CASSLGPEGVNEKLFF
TRBV12-2,NA,16,TRBJ2-3,NA,TGTGCAAGTCGCTTAGAGTCTAGCATGTACCCAGATACGCAGTATTTT,CASRLESSMYPDTQYF
TRBV5-6,once,11,TRBJ2-3,NA,TGTGCCAGCAGCTTGGAGGGTACGCAGTATTTT,CASSLEGTQYF
TRBV5-6,NA,15,TRBJ2-6,TRBD1,TGTGCCAGCAGCCTGACAGGGTCTGGGGCCAACGTCCTGACTTTC,CASSLTGSGANVLTF
TRBV7-9,NA,14,TRBJ1-1,TRBD1,TGTGCCAGCCGGACAGGGGGCACGAACACTGAAGCTTTCTTT,CASRTGGTNTEAFF
TRBV9,once,18,TRBJ2-1,TRBD2,TGTGCCAGCAGCCGCAGCCCTGATCTAGCGGGGCGGCACAATGAGCAGTTCTTC,CASSRSPDLAGRHNEQFF
TRBV29-1,once,14,TRBJ2-3,NA,TGCAGCGTTGAGGGGTTCTCCTACACAGATACGCAGTATTTT,CSVEGFSYTDTQYF
TRBV6-1,NA,16,TRBJ2-2,TRBD2,TGTGCCAGCAGTGTACTAGCGGGGGTAAACACCGGGGAGCTGTTTTTT,CASSVLAGVNTGELFF
TRBV9,NA,14,TRBJ1-1,TRBD1,TGTGCCAGCAGCCCCACAGGGGTAGAAACTGAAGCTTTCTTT,CASSPTGVETEAFF
TRBV5-1,NA,12,TRBJ1-1,NA,TGCGCCAGCAGGGTGACAGGCGATGAAGCTTTCTTT,CASRVTGDEAFF
TRBV11-3,NA,16,TRBJ2-2,TRBD1,TGTGCCAGCAGCTCCCGACAGGGGGAAGCTACCGGGGAGCTGTTTTTT,CASSSRQGEATGELFF
TRBV5-1,NA,16,TRBJ2-1,TRBD2,TGCGCCAGCAGCTCCGAGGGACTAGCATGGGTTCATGAGCAGTTCTTC,CASSSEGLAWVHEQFF
TRBV14,NA,18,TRBJ2-3,TRBD2,TGTGCCAGCAGCCAAGCCTGGACTAGCGGGAGGGCCGCAGATACGCAGTATTTT,CASSQAWTSGRAADTQYF
TRBV14,NA,20,TRBJ2-6,TRBD1,TGTGCCAGCAGCCAGTTTCGGGACAGGATGTGGCCCTCTGGGGCCAACGTCCTGACTTTC,CASSQFRDRMWPSGANVLTF
TRBV7-9,NA,16,TRBJ2-7,TRBD1,TGTGCCAGCAGCCCGGGGACAGGGTTATGGTCCTACGAGCAGTACTTC,CASSPGTGLWSYEQYF
TRBV6-1,NA,13,TRBJ1-4,NA,TGTGCCAGCAGAACTCACAAAAATGAAAAACTGTTTTTT,CASRTHKNEKLFF
TRBV6-1,NA,15,TRBJ1-4,NA,TGTGCCAGCAGTGATCAAAGGGCTAGTAATGAAAAACTGTTTTTT,CASSDQRASNEKLFF
TRBV6-5,few,14,TRBJ2-7,TRBD1,TGTGCCAGCAGAAAGGACAGGGGGAACTACGAGCAGTACTTC,CASRKDRGNYEQYF
TRBV28,NA,15,TRBJ1-1,NA,TGTGCCAGCAGTTTTTCCAGGGCGGCTGGGACTGAAGCTTTCTTT,CASSFSRAAGTEAFF
TRBV28,NA,18,TRBJ1-2,TRBD1,TGTGCCAGCAGTCCCCTTAACCCGGGACAGCGACCCCTCTTTGGCTACACCTTC,CASSPLNPGQRPLFGYTF
TRBV11-2,NA,15,TRBJ1-2,NA,TGTGCCAGCAGCTTATCGGACGGTGCTAACTATGGCTACACCTTC,CASSLSDGANYGYTF
TRBV5-1,NA,13,TRBJ1-6,NA,TGCGCCAGCAGCTTGATGCCGAATTCACCCCTCCACTTT,CASSLMPNSPLHF
TRBV7-9,few,15,TRBJ2-5,NA,TGTGCCAGCAGCCCCCCGGACTCGAACCAGGAGACCCAGTACTTC,CASSPPDSNQETQYF
TRBV27,NA,18,TRBJ2-1,TRBD2,TGTGCCAGCGGCCCGATCGGCCTAGCGGGAGGCCTCAACAATGAGCAGTTCTTC,CASGPIGLAGGLNNEQFF
TRBV10-2,NA,14,TRBJ2-7,NA,TGCGCCAGCAGTGATCTCAACAGACCCTACGAGCAGTACTTC,CASSDLNRPYEQYF
TRBV18,NA,16,TRBJ1-4,NA,TGTGCCAGCTCACGGAACAGAGGTTCGGGTGGAGAAAAACTGTTTTTT,CASSRNRGSGGEKLFF
TRBV7-8,NA,16,TRBJ2-1,NA,TGTGCCAGCAGCTTAGGGCAGGCGAGCTCCTACAATGAGCAGTTCTTC,CASSLGQASSYNEQFF
TRBV11-2,NA,16,TRBJ2-2,TRBD1,TGTGCCAGCAGCTCCCAGGGGGCGGTAAACACCGGGGAGCTGTTTTTT,CASSSQGAVNTGELFF
TRBV6-8,NA,19,TRBJ2-7,NA,TGTGCCAGCAGTTACTCGAACCCTGGGACACTCCAACCCATGGGCGAGCAGTACTTC,CASSYSNPGTLQPMGEQYF
TRBV7-2,NA,11,TRBJ2-5,NA,TGTGCCGTCAGGGAGGAAGAGACCCAGTACTTC,CAVREEETQYF
TRBV30,NA,13,TRBJ1-2,NA,TGTGCCTGGACCTATGGGGGGTCGTGGGGCTACACCTTC,CAWTYGGSWGYTF
TRBV5-4,NA,13,TRBJ1-1,TRBD1,TGTGCCAGCAGCTTTGACAGGGACACTGAAGCTTTCTTT,CASSFDRDTEAFF
TRBV4-3,NA,16,TRBJ1-2,NA,TGCGCCAGCAGCCAAGATCATGGCGAGACAACGTATGGCTACACCTTC,CASSQDHGETTYGYTF
TRBV9,few,13,TRBJ2-7,NA,TGTGCCAGCAGCGTAGGAGCGGATTACGAGCAGTACTTC,CASSVGADYEQYF
TRBV27,NA,15,TRBJ1-4,NA,TGTGCCAGTTCCCCTAGGGGTGCAACTAATGAAAAACTGTTTTTT,CASSPRGATNEKLFF
TRBV7-6,NA,16,TRBJ1-3,TRBD1,TGTGCCAGCAGCTTTCCCAGGGGGCTTTCTGGAAACACCATATATTTT,CASSFPRGLSGNTIYF
TRBV19,NA,16,TRBJ1-4,NA,TGTGCCAGTCGACCCATCAGGCAGGCCACTAATGAAAAACTGTTTTTT,CASRPIRQATNEKLFF
TRBV27,NA,16,TRBJ2-7,NA,TGTGCCAGCAGTTTATCAAGTGGCCCCGTGACCTACGAGCAGTACTTC,CASSLSSGPVTYEQYF
TRBV19,once,13,TRBJ2-1,NA,TGTGCCAGTAGTATTGGGACTCACAATGAGCAGTTCTTC,CASSIGTHNEQFF
TRBV30,once,15,TRBJ1-6,NA,TGTGCCTGGAGTGGCGCCGTCTCCTATAATTCACCCCTCCACTTT,CAWSGAVSYNSPLHF
TRBV9,medium-sized,15,TRBJ2-3,TRBD2,TGTGCCAGCAGCCCCCATAGCGGGAGGGCCGCTACGCAGTATTTT,CASSPHSGRAATQYF
TRBV18,NA,17,TRBJ1-1,NA,TGTGCCAGCTCGCTCCTGGGTGGGCAGGGCGGTGTCACTGAAGCTTTCTTT,CASSLLGGQGGVTEAFF
TRBV28,NA,13,TRBJ1-5,NA,TGTGCCAGCAGTGGGTTCAGCAATCAGCCCCAGCATTTT,CASSGFSNQPQHF